Below are 20 T cell receptor beta chains sequenced from a single sample in a study of T cell repertoires in cytomegalovirus infection. Their antigen targets remain unknown. Each CDR3 protein gets one entry after TCRdb re-called the reads with MiXCR. The sample has some 480,000 distinct CDR3 sequences, 25% to 35% seen once. Sequencing was performed on cultured PBMCs, taken from culture after CMV antigen stimulation. These receptors all stem from a human donor in good health (CMV status not recorded). Some clones in this sample may be carry-over from other donors' samples.

This clonotype came up many times. V usage is TRBV7-8 and J usage is TRBJ1-5, with unresolved D. The CDR3 has 15 amino acids. Per the germline V gene, CDR1 is SGHVS and CDR2 is FQNEAQ. V was pared by 2 bases and J by 0 bases, with 8 bases between. CDR3 protein: CASSLLRYSNQPQHF. CDR3 DNA sequence: TGTGCCAGCAGCTTACTCCGGTATAGCAATCAGCCCCAGCATTTT.

In this sample, this clonotype turned up a few times. The chain recombines TRBV12-3 or TRBV12-4 with TRBJ1-4; a weak D match, TRBD1 (6 bases). CDR3 length: 17 residues. V shed 5 bases and J shed 6 bases, with 22 bases lying between them. The CDR3 DNA reads as TGTGCCAGCAGTCGACGGACAGTGGCGTGGCCGGATGAAAAACTGTTTTTT. As protein: CASSRRTVAWPDEKLFF.

This clonotype was detected a few times. The chain has TRBV7-2 and TRBJ1-2; D is perhaps TRBD1 (5 bases). The CDR3 extends over 12 amino acids. The V and J ends lost 6 bases and 8 bases respectively, with 13 bases between them. CDR1 is SGHTA, CDR2 FQGNSA, per germline. CDR3 in DNA: TGTGCCAGCAGTTCTCGAGGGGTCGGCTACACCTTC. Translating it yields CASSSRGVGYTF.

This clonotype was observed a few times. The chain recombines TRBV7-2 with TRBJ2-5; TRBD2 aligns across 11 bases. CDR3 length: 15 amino acids. V lost 1 base and J lost 7; bases outside the gene matches: 5. Germline-derived CDR1 and CDR2 are SGHTA and FQGNSA. CDR3 sequence: CASSLGGLAEGTQYF. In DNA form, the CDR3 reads TGTGCCAGCAGCTTAGGGGGACTAGCGGAAGGGACCCAGTACTTC.

The rearrangement links TRBV6-1 to TRBJ1-5; maybe TRBD1 (5 bases). Germline V CDR1 and CDR2: MNHNS, SASEGT. CDR3 length: 14 residues. The V end lost 1 base, the J end lost 7 bases, and 11 bases lay between the germline ends. CDR3 DNA: TGTGCCAGCAGTGAAGTAGGGGTCGGGCAGCCCCAGCATTTT. Its protein is CASSEVGVGQPQHF.

The CDR3 sequence is CASRLGGGQPQHF. In nucleotides, the CDR3 is TGTGCCAGCCGATTAGGGGGAGGTCAGCCCCAGCATTTT. V usage is TRBV27 and J usage is TRBJ1-5; TRBD1 is a possible D gene (6 bases). Trimming cost V 8 bases and J 6 bases, with 14 bases left between them. CDR3 length: 13 amino acids. Per germline, CDR1 MNHEY and CDR2 SMNVEV (reference sequence).

This clonotype was observed a few times. The chain joins TRBV27 to TRBJ2-7; 7 bases match TRBD1. The CDR3 contains 15 residues. CDR1 MNHEY and CDR2 SMNVEV come from the germline V gene (reference sequence). V shed 5 bases, J shed 0 bases, and the junction held 7 bases outside the gene matches. The CDR3 protein is CASSTRGQASYEQYF. Written as DNA, the CDR3 is TGTGCCAGCAGTACCCGAGGACAGGCCTCCTACGAGCAGTACTTC.

This sequence joins TRBV19 and TRBJ1-5, with D unresolved. From germline, CDR1 is LNHDA and CDR2 SQIVND (reference sequence). V gave up 6 bases and J gave up 11 bases, with 17 bases separating them. This CDR3 has 13 amino acids. CDR3 DNA sequence: TGTGCCAGTAGCCCCGGGTGGGGATCAGCCCAGCATTTT. Protein sequence: CASSPGWGSAQHF.

The chain couples TRBV25-1 to TRBJ2-4; 7 bases map to TRBD2. This CDR3 has 16 amino acids. Trimming removed 4 bases from V and 7 bases from J; junction bases left unmatched: 13. The germline V gene has CDR1 MGHDK and CDR2 SYGVNS. In nucleotides, the CDR3 is TGTGCCAGCAGTGGGGAGGGGAGGGGCAACGGGAACATTCAGTACTTC. It translates to CASSGEGRGNGNIQYF.

V is TRBV20-1 and J is TRBJ1-2; the match to TRBD1 covers 11 bases. Germline trimming cut 6 bases from V and 4 bases from J; bases unmatched to any gene: 7. From germline, CDR1 is DFQATT and CDR2 SNEGSKA (reference sequence). This CDR3 has 14 amino acids. The CDR3 region is CSAPDRGRGYGYTF. The CDR3 DNA is TGCAGTGCGCCGGACAGGGGGCGCGGCTATGGCTACACCTTC.

This clonotype occurred a few times. The CDR3 sequence is CASSQERGFEQFF. The CDR3, as DNA: TGCGCCAGCAGCCAAGAACGGGGCTTTGAGCAGTTCTTC. The J gene is TRBJ2-1, the V gene TRBV4-1; tentatively, D is TRBD1 or TRBD2 (5 bases each). The CDR3 length is 13 residues. CDR1 and CDR2 from the germline V gene are MGHRA and YSYEKL. The germline V and J ends were trimmed by 0 bases and 9 bases, with 9 bases remaining between them.

This clonotype occurred a few times. The genes are TRBV30 and TRBJ1-1; the D gene is possibly TRBD1 (6 bases). Germline V CDR1 and CDR2: GTSNPN, SVGIG (reference sequence). Trimming took 6 bases from V and 5 from J, leaving 13 bases between them. The CDR3 loop spans 12 amino acids. The CDR3: CACYRAGTEAFF. CDR3 nucleotide sequence: TGTGCCTGCTACAGGGCTGGAACTGAAGCTTTCTTT.

The table lists this clonotype with a few counts. This chain connects TRBV7-6 to TRBJ2-3; the D gene is possibly TRBD2 (6 bases). V was pared by 1 base and J by 2 bases, with 10 bases between. Looked up from germline, CDR1 is SGHVS and CDR2 is FNYEAQ. CDR3 size: 15 residues. The CDR3: CASSLGDSYTDTQYF. As DNA, the CDR3 is TGTGCCAGCAGCTTAGGGGACTCTTACACAGATACGCAGTATTTT.

This chain uses TRBV7-2 with TRBJ1-5; no clear D gene. Germline V gene sequence: CDR1 SGHTA, CDR2 FQGNSA. The CDR3 is 13 residues long. V shed 6 bases and J shed 3 bases, with 9 bases lying between them. The CDR3 protein is CASSNGPNQPQHF. The CDR3, as DNA: TGTGCCAGCAGTAACGGACCCAATCAGCCCCAGCATTTT.

Only a few counts were recorded for this clonotype. The rearrangement uses TRBV7-6 and TRBJ1-5; 7 nucleotides align to TRBD1. This CDR3 has 14 residues. V dropped 3 bases and J dropped 5; count of bases not matched to a gene: 4. The V gene's germline CDR1 is SGHVS and CDR2 FNYEAQ. CDR3 protein: CASSLSRGDQPQHF. The CDR3 nucleotides read TGTGCCAGCAGCTTGAGCAGGGGGGATCAGCCCCAGCATTTT.

This clonotype was counted ten times or more. The chain joins TRBV6-2 or TRBV6-3 to TRBJ2-5, with 9 positions matching TRBD2. Germline V gene sequence: CDR1 MNHEY, CDR2 SVGEGT. This CDR3 comprises 20 residues. The ends lost 0 bases at V and 2 bases at J; junction bases unmatched: 16. The CDR3 nucleotides are TGTGCCAGCAGTTACTCTGGGCTAGCGGGACCACCACTCCCGCAAGAGACCCAGTACTTC. Translating it yields CASSYSGLAGPPLPQETQYF.

The chain is built from TRBV20-1 and TRBJ2-3; D is perhaps TRBD2 (6 bases). Per germline, CDR1 DFQATT and CDR2 SNEGSKA (reference sequence). Trimming stripped 1 base from V and 4 bases from J, with 15 bases between. The CDR3 has 15 amino acids. CDR3 protein: CSARGPRGWSDTQYF. The CDR3 DNA sequence: TGCAGTGCTAGAGGACCCCGGGGGTGGTCAGATACGCAGTATTTT.

V gene TRBV11-3 combines with J gene TRBJ2-1; D may match TRBD1 or TRBD2 (5 bases each). V was pared by 5 bases and J by 8 bases, with 19 bases between. The CDR3 has 15 residues. Germline V lookup: CDR1 SGHNT, CDR2 YENEEA. For the CDR3, the DNA is TGTGCCAGCAGCGACGGGACCTCATTCGCGGATGAGCAGTTCTTC. It specifies CASSDGTSFADEQFF. Supplemented by reference TRBV11-3 and TRBJ2-1, the full variable domain reads EAGVVQSPRYKIIEKKQPVAFWCNPISGHNTLYWYLQNLGQGPELLIRYENEEAVDDSQLPKDRFSAERLKGVDSTLKIQPAELGDSAVYLCASSDGTSFADEQFFGPGTRLTVL.

This rearrangement joins TRBV5-6 to TRBJ1-6; D is unresolved. The germline V gene encodes CDR1 SGHDT and CDR2 YYEEEE. The CDR3 has 13 amino acids. Trimming pared 2 bases from V and 10 bases from J, leaving 10 bases between. The chain's CDR3 is CASSLWEDSPLHF. Written as DNA, the CDR3 is TGTGCCAGCAGCTTATGGGAAGACTCACCCCTCCACTTT.

The J gene is TRBJ1-2, the V gene TRBV2, with 7 bases aligning to TRBD1. The CDR3 totals 14 residues. J was trimmed by 4 bases and V by 7 bases; bases with no gene match: 9. The germline V gene has CDR1 SNHLY and CDR2 FYNNEI. The CDR3 protein is CASTDRDLGYGYTF. In nucleotides, the CDR3 is TGTGCCAGCACAGACAGGGATCTGGGCTATGGCTACACCTTC.